This record concerns one T cell receptor beta chain sequence. How the authors handled the data: Reference gene primer amplification gave nucleated cell count estimates. Using immunoSEQ multiplex PCR, the repertoire was profiled, and TCRdb retains in-frame clones only, with some absent. The D gene and trimming were derived from the DNA, and the V and J assignments and clone size from that table. The table shows 110,000 to 150,000 clones, with roughly 84% occurring only once. The CDR3 consists of 15 residues. V gave up 8 bases and J gave up 0 bases; unmatched junction bases: 9. From germline, CDR1 is MNHNY and CDR2 SVGAGI (reference sequence). The source of the sample is a study of blood T cell repertoires in COVID-19. Study-wide context: The United States, Italy and Spain were the sources of the acute and convalescent COVID-19 samples. PBMCs, B-cell-depleted T cells, or T cells provided the cDNA or gDNA that made up the material.

The sequence came from a human donor in a cohort sampled during active COVID-19. This chain joins TRBV6-6 and TRBJ1-1, with 7 bases that match TRBD1. Input material: peripheral blood. The CDR3 sequence: CASQKGTAVNTEAFF. DNA of the CDR3: TGTGCCAGCCAGAAGGGGACAGCTGTGAACACTGAAGCTTTCTTT.